The 30 T cell receptor beta chains below all came from one sample that was sequenced in a study of long-term antiretroviral therapy in people with HIV. Survey level was the resolution at which the v3.0 immunoSEQ assay ran. The assay was immunoSEQ multiplex PCR, and TCRdb's table has in-frame clones only and misses some. The sample records more than 25,000 clones, about 90% being singletons. Sequenced material: unsorted PBMCs, taken 1.8 years after starting antiretroviral therapy. The receptors come from a woman aged 18-29 years with HIV.

The gene calls are TRBV5-4 and TRBJ1-4; D unresolved. The CDR3 is 13 amino acids. The germline V gene has CDR1 SGHNT and CDR2 YYREEE (reference sequence). The ends were cut back, 2 bases at V and 8 bases at J, with 10 bases in the middle. The CDR3 coding sequence is TGTGCCAGCAGCTTATCATTGTCCGAAAAACTGTTTTTT. Protein product: CASSLSLSEKLFF.

The gene calls are TRBV18 and TRBJ2-1, with D unclear. The germline gives CDR1 KGHSH, CDR2 LQKENI. CDR3 size: 14 residues. V lost 2 bases to trimming and J lost 8 bases, with 13 bases between them. The CDR3 nucleotides read TGTGCCAGCTCACCAAATACACAGAGCGATGAGCAGTTCTTC. The encoded protein is CASSPNTQSDEQFF. Supplemented by reference TRBV18 and TRBJ2-1, the full variable domain reads NAGVMQNPRHLVRRRGQEARLRCSPMKGHSHVYWYRQLPEEGLKFMVYLQKENIIDESGMPKERFSAEFPKEGPSILRIQQVVRGDSAAYFCASSPNTQSDEQFFGPGTRLTVL.

The chain employs TRBV7-3 and TRBJ2-2; D might be TRBD1 (6 bases). V dropped 5 bases and J dropped 6 bases, with 19 bases sitting between them. The CDR3 runs to 16 residues. Germline-derived CDR1 and CDR2 are SGHTA and FQGTGA. DNA of the CDR3: TGTGCCAGCAGCCCGAAGGCCCAGGGGACGGCCGGGGAGCTGTTTTTT. It codes for CASSPKAQGTAGELFF.

The rearrangement links TRBV15 to TRBJ2-3, with 9 bases aligning to TRBD2. This CDR3 has 16 amino acids. With V trimmed by 0 bases and J by 2 bases, 3 bases remained unmatched. Germline V gives CDR1 LNHNV, CDR2 YYDKDF (reference sequence). The CDR3 protein is CATSRDSGSYTDTQYF. The CDR3, as DNA: TGTGCCACCAGCAGAGATAGCGGGAGTTACACAGATACGCAGTATTTT.

The chain recombines TRBV28 with TRBJ2-7; 9 bases match TRBD2. The V gene's germline CDR1 is MDHEN and CDR2 SYDVKM. This CDR3 is built from 13 residues. V lost 8 bases, J lost 4 bases, and 6 bases stayed unmatched. CDR3 sequence (DNA): TGTGCCAGCTATAGCGGGAGTTCGTACGAGCAGTACTTC. Its protein product is CASYSGSSYEQYF.

A few counts support this clone. J is TRBJ2-1 and V is TRBV5-4, with D unclear. V lost 2 bases to trimming and J lost 5 bases, with 2 bases between them. CDR3 length: 11 residues. CDR1 SGHNT and CDR2 YYREEE come from the germline V gene (reference sequence). CDR3 bases: TGTGCCAGCAGCTTCAACAATGAGCAGTTCTTC. This encodes CASSFNNEQFF.

The rearrangement joins TRBV7-8 to TRBJ2-7; D might be TRBD2 (7 bases). Germline CDR1 and CDR2: SGHVS and FQNEAQ. The CDR3 contains 16 residues. The V end was cut by 4 bases, the J end by 3 bases, with 19 bases between. The CDR3 region has the DNA TGTGCCAGCAGCTGGGGGGGCGTTAGGATGGGCTACGAGCAGTACTTC. It is translated as CASSWGGVRMGYEQYF.

The genes are TRBV4-2 and TRBJ2-3; unclear D gene. The CDR3 sequence is 14 residues long. V lost 0 bases and J 2 bases, leaving 6 bases between the germline ends. Germline loops: CDR1 LGHNA, CDR2 YNFKEQ. This chain's CDR3 is CASSQDVDTDTQYF. The CDR3 bases are TGTGCCAGCAGCCAAGATGTAGACACAGATACGCAGTATTTT.

The gene calls are TRBV18 and TRBJ2-7; TRBD1 agrees at 9 bases. CDR3 length: 14 amino acids. Germline values: CDR1 KGHSH, CDR2 LQKENI. The V segment lost 3 bases and the J segment 5 bases; nucleotides outside the gene matches: 5. CDR3 bases: TGTGCCAGCTCACCGCGGGACAGGGCACACGAGCAGTACTTC. This gives the protein CASSPRDRAHEQYF.

The V call is TRBV7-9, the J call TRBJ2-7; D is unclear. CDR3 length: 14 amino acids. Trimming took 3 bases from V and 3 from J, leaving 12 bases between them. Germline V gene lookup returns CDR1 SEHNR and CDR2 FQNEAQ (reference sequence). CDR3 residues: CASSFSPRIYEQYF. The CDR3 nucleotides read TGTGCCAGCAGCTTTAGTCCTAGGATCTACGAGCAGTACTTC. Full variable domain (missing parts from reference TRBV7-9 and TRBJ2-7): DTGVSQNPRHKITKRGQNVTFRCDPISEHNRLYWYRQTLGQGPEFLTYFQNEAQLEKSRLLSDRFSAERPKGSFSTLEIQRTEQGDSAMYLCASSFSPRIYEQYFGPGTRLTVT.

This chain joins TRBV28 and TRBJ1-3; D perhaps matches TRBD1 (6 bases). Germline CDR1 reads MDHEN; CDR2 reads SYDVKM. The CDR3 spans 18 residues. V was trimmed by 5 bases and J by 4 bases, leaving 24 bases between them. For the CDR3, the DNA is TGTGCCAGCAGTCTAACATTTTTAAGGGCAGGGGAGGGAAACACCATATATTTT. Translation gives CASSLTFLRAGEGNTIYF.

J is TRBJ2-1 and V is TRBV4-3; no clear D. The CDR3 length is 12 residues. The germline V and J ends were trimmed by 3 bases and 5 bases, with 5 bases remaining between them. CDR1 LGHNA and CDR2 YSLEER come from the germline V gene. The CDR3 DNA sequence: TGCGCCAGCAGCCATGGGAACAATGAGCAGTTCTTC. It translates to CASSHGNNEQFF.

The rearrangement uses TRBV29-1 and TRBJ1-2; TRBD1 agrees at 8 bases. The CDR3 contains 15 residues. V shed 3 bases and J 2 bases; nucleotides not matched to a gene: 8. The germline V gene encodes CDR1 SQVTM and CDR2 ANQGSEA. The CDR3 DNA reads TGCAGCGTTGATGTACCGGGACAGGCGAACTATGGCTACACCTTC. Protein: CSVDVPGQANYGYTF.

The rearrangement links TRBV5-4 to TRBJ2-7; possible D gene TRBD1, 6 bases. The CDR3 totals 16 residues. The ends were cut back, 4 bases at V and 0 bases at J, with 17 bases in the middle. Germline V lookup: CDR1 SGHNT, CDR2 YYREEE (reference sequence). CDR3 DNA sequence: TGTGCCAGCAGCGAAGACAGGTTCCCTAGCTCCTACGAGCAGTACTTC. This encodes CASSEDRFPSSYEQYF.

This rearrangement joins TRBV5-1 to TRBJ2-2; D ambiguous. CDR1 and CDR2 (germline): SGHRS, YFSETQ. The CDR3 has 15 amino acids. Trimming left V 0 bases short and J 3 bases short, with 9 bases between. CDR3: CASSLEVIHTGELFF. The CDR3 DNA reads TGCGCCAGCAGCTTGGAAGTCATCCACACCGGGGAGCTGTTTTTT.

The CDR3 here is CATSRGYRQGATYNEQFF. CDR3 bases: TGTGCCACCAGCAGAGGATACCGACAGGGGGCAACCTACAATGAGCAGTTCTTC. The V call is TRBV15, the J call TRBJ2-1; TRBD1 matches 10 bases. From germline, CDR1 is LNHNV and CDR2 YYDKDF (reference sequence). J lost 2 bases, V lost 1 base, and 8 bases had no gene match. There are 18 residues in the CDR3.

The chain is built from TRBV13 and TRBJ1-1, with D unresolved. The CDR3 covers 14 residues. Trimming pared 5 bases from V and 1 base from J, leaving 11 bases between. In germline, CDR1 is PRHDT, CDR2 FYEKMQ (reference sequence). The CDR3 nucleotides read TGTGCCAGCAGCCATCTACAAGGGAACACTGAAGCTTTCTTT. Translated: CASSHLQGNTEAFF. Drawing the rest from reference TRBV13 and TRBJ1-1, the complete variable domain is AAGVIQSPRHLIKEKRETATLKCYPIPRHDTVYWYQQGPGQDPQFLISFYEKMQSDKGSIPDRFSAQQFSDYHSELNMSSLELGDSALYFCASSHLQGNTEAFFGQGTRLTVV.

The genes are TRBV28 and TRBJ2-5; D is undetermined. The end of the DNA is better explained by TRBJ2-7, so the J call may be wrong. CDR1 MDHEN and CDR2 SYDVKM come from the germline V gene. The CDR3 consists of 14 residues. In DNA form, the CDR3 reads TGTGCCAGCAGTTTGGGAAGAGCGACCTACGAGCAGTACTTC. Translation gives CASSLGRATYEQYF.

The chain joins TRBV28 to TRBJ2-5, with 10 bases that match TRBD2. V lost 2 bases and J lost 3; bases outside the gene matches: 12. Germline values: CDR1 MDHEN, CDR2 SYDVKM. This CDR3 has 18 amino acids. This CDR3 is CASSLPHRGLATKETQYF. For the CDR3, the DNA is TGTGCCAGCAGTTTACCCCATAGGGGACTAGCGACCAAAGAGACCCAGTACTTC. The entire variable domain, with the rest obtained from reference TRBV28 and TRBJ2-5, is as follows: DVKVTQSSRYLVKRTGEKVFLECVQDMDHENMFWYRQDPGLGLRLIYFSYDVKMKEKGDIPEGYSVSREKKERFSLILESASTNQTSMYLCASSLPHRGLATKETQYFGPGTRLLVL.

This chain links TRBV7-2 with TRBJ2-2; 8 nucleotides line up with TRBD1. The CDR3 totals 15 residues. Germline CDR1 is SGHTA and CDR2 is FQGNSA. Unmatched junction bases numbered 3, after V lost 4 bases and J lost 2 bases. CDR3 amino acids: CASSWDRRNTGELFF. The DNA for the CDR3 is TGTGCCAGCAGCTGGGACAGGCGTAACACCGGGGAGCTGTTTTTT. Looking up the rest from reference TRBV7-2 and TRBJ2-2 gives the full variable domain: GAGVSQSPSNKVTEKGKDVELRCDPISGHTALYWYRQSLGQGLEFLIYFQGNSAPDKSGLPSDRFSAERTGGSVSTLTIQRTQQEDSAVYLCASSWDRRNTGELFFGEGSRLTVL.

The V call is TRBV5-5, the J call TRBJ1-5; D gene uncertain. Germline values: CDR1 SGHKS, CDR2 YYEKEE (reference sequence). This CDR3 has 15 amino acids. Trimming removed 7 bases from V and 5 bases from J, with 19 bases in between. The CDR3 region has the DNA TGTGCCAGCTCCTGGGGTAGTACGAGCGATCAGCCCCAGCATTTT. Its translation: CASSWGSTSDQPQHF.

The chain uses TRBV7-9 and TRBJ2-7, with D perhaps being TRBD1 or TRBD2 (5 bases each). CDR1 is SEHNR and CDR2 is FQNEAQ in the germline V gene (reference sequence). V lost 1 base, J lost 1 base, and 14 bases lay in between. This CDR3 contains 16 residues. The DNA for the CDR3 is TGTGCCAGCAGCTTAGAAGTGGGGACGGTGTCCTACGAGCAGTACTTC. Translation: CASSLEVGTVSYEQYF. Together with reference TRBV7-9 and TRBJ2-7, the CDR3 gives the full variable domain: DTGVSQNPRHKITKRGQNVTFRCDPISEHNRLYWYRQTLGQGPEFLTYFQNEAQLEKSRLLSDRFSAERPKGSFSTLEIQRTEQGDSAMYLCASSLEVGTVSYEQYFGPGTRLTVT.

This clone was seen a single time. This chain joins TRBV27 and TRBJ2-1; 10 nucleotides match TRBD2. The CDR3 is 16 amino acids. The ends lost 5 bases at V and 2 bases at J; junction bases unmatched: 6. The germline CDR1 and CDR2 sequences are MNHEY and SMNVEV (reference sequence). CDR3 sequence (DNA): TGTGCCAGCAGTGTGTCCGGGACTAGCGCCTACAATGAGCAGTTCTTC. Translated, it gives CASSVSGTSAYNEQFF.

The gene calls are TRBV18 and TRBJ1-1; a possible D gene is TRBD1 (5 bases). Germline CDR1 reads KGHSH; CDR2 reads LQKENI. V lost 0 bases to trimming and J lost 9 bases, with 11 bases between them. This CDR3 has 13 amino acids. This CDR3 is CASSPPFKGQAFF. The CDR3 DNA reads as TGTGCCAGCTCACCACCGTTTAAGGGGCAAGCTTTCTTT.

The gene calls are TRBV7-8 and TRBJ2-2; D tentatively reads TRBD1 or TRBD2 (5 bases each). The V and J ends lost 5 bases and 1 base respectively, with 14 bases between them. CDR1 is SGHVS, CDR2 FQNEAQ, per germline. The CDR3 covers 16 residues. The CDR3: CASSAKRGVNTGELFF. The CDR3 bases are TGTGCCAGCAGCGCAAAAAGAGGGGTGAACACCGGGGAGCTGTTTTTT.

The chain carries TRBV27 and TRBJ1-1; 11 bases match TRBD1. CDR1 is MNHEY and CDR2 is SMNVEV in the germline V gene (reference sequence). The CDR3 is 15 residues long. J gave up 4 bases and V 8 bases, and 9 bases lay outside the gene matches. The CDR3 is CASLGQGANTTEAFF. DNA of the CDR3: TGTGCCAGCCTCGGACAGGGGGCGAATACCACTGAAGCTTTCTTT.

This chain connects TRBV18 to TRBJ2-3; a possible D gene is TRBD2 (5 bases). The CDR3 contains 15 residues. V was shortened by 0 bases and J by 3 bases, with 10 bases between the two germline ends. Germline CDR1 and CDR2: KGHSH and LQKENI. The CDR3 loop is CASSPPKGGTDTQYF. The CDR3 DNA reads TGTGCCAGCTCACCACCCAAAGGAGGAACAGATACGCAGTATTTT.

The rearrangement links TRBV28 to TRBJ2-5, with 10 nucleotides matching TRBD1. With V trimmed by 3 bases and J by 5 bases, 12 bases remained unmatched. CDR1 MDHEN and CDR2 SYDVKM come from the germline V gene. This CDR3 contains 17 residues. The CDR3 region is CASSFPRTGGIVETQYF. The CDR3, as DNA: TGTGCCAGCAGTTTCCCTCGGACAGGGGGAATCGTGGAGACCCAGTACTTC.

This chain connects TRBV6-4 to TRBJ2-2; 10 nucleotides line up with TRBD2. The CDR3 extends over 17 amino acids. Germline CDR1 reads MRHNA; CDR2 reads SNTAGT. V was pared by 8 bases and J by 3 bases, with 12 bases of the junction left unmatched. CDR3 DNA sequence: TGTGCCAGCCGCCGACAAGCGGGAGGGGACTACACCGGGGAGCTGTTTTTT. Protein: CASRRQAGGDYTGELFF.

This chain links TRBV5-1 with TRBJ2-7; 10 bases line up with TRBD2. CDR1 is SGHRS, CDR2 YFSETQ, per germline. This CDR3 spans 15 amino acids. Trimming removed 4 bases from V and 0 bases from J; junction bases left unmatched: 4. The CDR3: CASSTASGGSYEQYF. CDR3 nucleotides: TGCGCCAGCAGCACCGCTAGCGGGGGCTCCTACGAGCAGTACTTC. Filled out from reference TRBV5-1 and TRBJ2-7, the complete variable domain reads KAGVTQTPRYLIKTRGQQVTLSCSPISGHRSVSWYQQTPGQGLQFLFEYFSETQRNKGNFPGRFSGRQFSNSRSEMNVSTLELGDSALYLCASSTASGGSYEQYFGPGTRLTVT.